The 14 T cell receptor beta chains given below trace back to one sample, sequenced in a study of blood T cell repertoires in COVID-19. The table came from immunoSEQ multiplex PCR; TCRdb's copy has only in-frame clones and leaves some out. The table includes around 100,000 clones, 85% detected once. Input material: peripheral blood. The receptors derive from a human donor in a cohort sampled during active COVID-19.

V gene TRBV4-3 combines with J gene TRBJ2-3; no clear D. The ends were cut back, 2 bases at V and 0 bases at J, with 6 bases in the middle. Germline V gives CDR1 LGHNA, CDR2 YSLEER. CDR3 length equals 14 residues. In DNA form, the CDR3 reads TGCGCCAGCAGCCAACTCACTAGCACAGATACGCAGTATTTT. This translates into CASSQLTSTDTQYF.

This chain connects TRBV5-1 to TRBJ1-4, with D tentatively TRBD1 (5 bases). Germline loops: CDR1 SGHRS, CDR2 YFSETQ. The CDR3 runs 17 residues. The V end lost 2 bases, the J end lost 4 bases, and 18 bases lay between the germline ends. CDR3 sequence reads: CASSFSLQPGINEKLFF. In DNA form, the CDR3 reads TGCGCCAGCAGCTTCTCACTTCAGCCAGGGATTAATGAAAAACTGTTTTTT.

The V call is TRBV4-1, the J call TRBJ2-2; D perhaps matches TRBD1 (6 bases). The CDR3 consists of 17 residues. Per the germline V gene, CDR1 is MGHRA and CDR2 is YSYEKL. Between the trimmed V and J ends, which lost 3 bases and 4 bases, there was a span of 18 bases. Here the CDR3 reads CASSQWGRGRGTGELFF. In DNA form, the CDR3 reads TGCGCCAGCAGCCAGTGGGGCAGGGGTCGTGGCACCGGGGAGCTGTTTTTT.

The chain has TRBV19 and TRBJ1-3, with TRBD1 matching 12 bases. V shed 5 bases and J 2 bases; nucleotides not matched to a gene: 4. Germline CDR1 and CDR2: LNHDA and SQIVND (reference sequence). This CDR3 has 16 residues. Written as DNA, the CDR3 is TGTGCCAGTAGTGTGGGACAGGGGGCGCCTGGAAACACCATATATTTT. It encodes CASSVGQGAPGNTIYF.

In its sample, this clone was seen once. The chain links TRBV3-1 (or the pseudogene TRBV3-2) to TRBJ1-6; 7 bases are shared with TRBD1. Germline lookup yields CDR1 LGHDT and CDR2 YNNKEL (reference sequence). The CDR3 is made up of 15 amino acids. J was trimmed by 10 bases and V by 0 bases; bases with no gene match: 6. The CDR3 DNA reads as TGTGCCAGCAGCCAAGATAGACAGGGAAGATCACCCCTCCACTTT. This gives the protein CASSQDRQGRSPLHF.

The chain employs TRBV5-5 and TRBJ1-3, with D possibly being TRBD1 (5 bases). V lost 3 bases and J 4 bases, leaving 23 bases between the germline ends. CDR1 and CDR2 (germline): SGHKS, YYEKEE (reference sequence). The CDR3 has 18 amino acids. The CDR3 DNA follows: TGTGCCAGCAGCTCCAAAACTCCGACAGTATCCGCCGGAAACACCATATATTTT. Its protein product is CASSSKTPTVSAGNTIYF.

CDR3 in amino acids: CASSYLVGTGNTGELFF. For the CDR3, the DNA is TGTGCCAGCAGCTACCTGGTAGGGACAGGGAACACCGGGGAGCTGTTTTTT. V and J are TRBV7-8 and TRBJ2-2; 8 positions match TRBD1. Germline-derived CDR1 and CDR2 are SGHVS and FQNEAQ. V lost 4 bases, J lost 1 base, and 8 bases stayed unmatched. This CDR3 comprises 17 residues.

The chain uses TRBV10-2 and TRBJ1-1; 7 nucleotides agree with TRBD1. V shed 6 bases, J shed 1 base, and the junction held 5 bases outside the gene matches. CDR3 size: 14 residues. Germline V gives CDR1 WSHSY, CDR2 SAAADI. CDR3 residues: CASRAGQANTEAFF. As DNA, the CDR3 is TGCGCCAGCAGAGCCGGACAGGCGAACACTGAAGCTTTCTTT.

The chain links TRBV5-5 to TRBJ1-6; 9 bases map to TRBD1. Losses at the gene ends were 0 bases for V and 5 bases for J; bases not matched to a gene: 3. Germline-derived CDR1 and CDR2 are SGHKS and YYEKEE (reference sequence). The CDR3 is made up of 16 amino acids. As DNA, the CDR3 is TGTGCCAGCAGCTTGGGGACAGGGGCGAATAATTCACCCCTCCACTTT. Translated: CASSLGTGANNSPLHF. The full variable domain, in which reference TRBV5-5 and TRBJ1-6 provide the parts outside the CDR3, is DAGVTQSPTHLIKTRGQQVTLRCSPISGHKSVSWYQQVLGQGPQFIFQYYEKEERGRGNFPDRFSARQFPNYSSELNVNALLLGDSALYLCASSLGTGANNSPLHFGNGTRLTVT.

This clone was found once. The rearrangement uses TRBV19 and TRBJ1-3, with unresolved D. CDR3 length equals 13 residues. CDR1 LNHDA and CDR2 SQIVND come from the germline V gene (reference sequence). The germline V and J ends were trimmed by 3 bases and 1 base, with 4 bases remaining between them. In DNA, the CDR3 is TGTGCCAGTAGTATCGGTTCTGGAAACACCATATATTTT. This translates into CASSIGSGNTIYF.

V is TRBV7-8 and J is TRBJ2-7; D may be TRBD2 (5 bases). Germline V gene data show CDR1 as SGHVS and CDR2 as FQNEAQ. There are 14 residues in the CDR3. Trimming removed 1 base from V and 9 bases from J, with 16 bases in between. In nucleotides, the CDR3 is TGTGCCAGCAGCTTAGTCGCCAGCGGTGTTACGCAGTACTTC. Protein product: CASSLVASGVTQYF.

This sequence joins TRBV2 and TRBJ1-1, with 8 bases lining up with TRBD1. Germline V gives CDR1 SNHLY, CDR2 FYNNEI. There are 14 residues in the CDR3. J was trimmed by 0 bases and V by 8 bases; bases with no gene match: 5. The CDR3, as DNA: TGTGCCAGCGCAGGACAGGGATTGAACACTGAAGCTTTCTTT. Its protein is CASAGQGLNTEAFF.

The genes are TRBV6-2 or TRBV6-3 and TRBJ2-3; 8 bases map to TRBD2. The V and J ends lost 5 bases and 5 bases, in that order; junction bases with no gene match: 12. Germline V gene lookup returns CDR1 MNHEY and CDR2 SVGEGT. The CDR3 consists of 16 residues. The CDR3 DNA reads as TGTGCCAGCAGTCTTAAGATCCGGGGGGGACAAGATACGCAGTATTTT. Amino acids: CASSLKIRGGQDTQYF.

This clone has just a few counts. CDR3 loop: CASSLNQGTEAFF. In DNA, the CDR3 is TGTGCCAGCAGCCTCAATCAGGGGACTGAAGCTTTCTTT. The chain joins TRBV3-1 (or the pseudogene TRBV3-2) to TRBJ1-1, with D perhaps TRBD1 (6 bases). Germline-derived CDR1 and CDR2 are LGHDT and YNNKEL (reference sequence). Trimming left V 4 bases short and J 5 bases short, with 11 bases between. CDR3 length equals 13 residues.